This T cell receptor beta chain appears in the sequencing data of a study of T-cell reconstitution after alpha-beta-depleted transplantation in children. The CDR3 spans 15 residues. The germline gives CDR1 SGHRS, CDR2 YFSETQ. The trim removed 2 bases at V and 4 bases at J, leaving 3 bases unmatched. The library targeted TCRbeta and was prepared with unique molecular identifiers. TCRdb re-derived calls from the PCR reads in MiXCR, one entry per CDR3 protein. This table has approximately 30,000 distinct CDR3 sequences, under 8% appearing once. This clonotype was observed many times. The TCR comes from a male patient younger than 18 who had a stem cell transplant for acute myeloid leukemia, so the T cells may come from the graft donor. The sequencing here drew on PBMCs, mostly from graft donor cells, taken 180 days after TCRalphabeta/CD19-depleted stem cell transplant. This chain links TRBV5-1 with TRBJ2-3; the match to TRBD2 covers 11 bases. In DNA, the CDR3 is TGCGCCAGCAGCTTACTAGCGGGAGAGTCAGATACGCAGTATTTT. This encodes CASSLLAGESDTQYF.